This record covers a single T cell receptor beta chain. This entry is derived from a study of control samples from healthy donors and cancer patients. Profiling relied on immunoSEQ multiplex PCR, and the TCRdb table lists in-frame clones only, not all of them. This repertoire shows about 220,000 clones, around 94% found once; its top ten account for approximately 1.4%. The germline V gene has CDR1 MDHEN and CDR2 SYDVKM. V lost 3 bases to trimming and J lost 6 bases, with 14 bases between them. The CDR3 length is 15 residues. The V gene is TRBV28, the J gene TRBJ1-4; D is perhaps TRBD1 (6 bases). This receptor was taken from a man in his fifties in good health. The sequencing input was blood. This CDR3 is CASSLYRASDEKLFF. CDR3 in DNA: TGTGCCAGCAGTTTGTACAGGGCATCGGATGAAAAACTGTTTTTT.